This T cell receptor (beta chain) was recovered during a study of T cells after yellow fever vaccination. Study-wide context: Fractions of low cell number were prepared using SMART-Seq v4 Ultra Low Input. General study points: After the booster, approximately 96% of CD4 and just over 85% of CD8 primary-response clones were re-detected. A weaker but faster secondary response was observed, peaking on day 5 versus 15.

The CDR3 consists of 15 residues. With 10 bases removed from V and 0 bases from J, the gap between germline ends came to 17 bases. Germline V gives CDR1 SGHTA, CDR2 FQGNSA. This clonotype was observed a few times. Its antigen is as yet unknown. Synthesis of TCR cDNA relied on 5'RACE template switching, which attached a universal primer site and UMIs. Using its own MiXCR run on the 5' RACE reads, TCRdb lists one record per CDR3 protein. Of roughly 260,000 distinct CDR3 sequences detected, 10% to 15% appear once; the ten largest clones hold 0.5% to 0.6%. This receptor was obtained from a young man who received the YFV17D yellow fever vaccine. The sequenced sample was CD4+ T cells sorted from PBMCs, obtained 45 days after the yellow fever booster vaccination. The V call is TRBV7-2, the J call TRBJ2-3; possible D gene TRBD2, 5 bases. This CDR3 is CATLFATGSTDTQYF. In DNA, the CDR3 is TGTGCCACACTGTTTGCGACGGGGAGCACAGATACGCAGTATTTT.